These T cell receptor beta chains were read from a single sample in a study of spatial heterogeneity in lung cancer. TCRdb independently ran MiXCR on the 5' RACE reads; one entry per CDR3 protein. The sample has about 9,000 distinct CDR3 sequences; 3.5% to 5.5% are singletons. The sample in question was PBMCs, obtained at surgery. All receptors derive from a male donor with early-stage non-small cell lung cancer. Each CDR3 is given with its conserved first and last residue. The order of the fields is V gene, clone size, D gene, J gene, CDR3 protein, CDR3 DNA. The D gene is left open where the match is weak. Size tells how often a clone was seen (once, few, many) or the class of an expanded clone, and some rows leave it out.

>TRBV28|.|.|TRBJ2-6
CASRTQGASGANVLTF
TGTGCCAGCAGGACCCAGGGAGCCTCTGGGGCCAACGTCCTGACTTTC
>TRBV28|medium-sized|.|TRBJ2-2
CASSFRTDHTGELFF
TGTGCCAGCAGTTTCCGGACAGATCACACCGGGGAGCTGTTTTTT
>TRBV6-2/TRBV6-3|many|.|TRBJ1-1
CASRRQVVNTEAFF
TGTGCCAGCAGACGACAGGTCGTGAACACTGAAGCTTTCTTT
>TRBV7-2|medium-sized|.|TRBJ2-1
CASSYDFNSYNEQFF
TGTGCCAGCAGCTATGACTTTAACTCCTACAATGAGCAGTTCTTC
>TRBV9|many|TRBD2|TRBJ2-3
CASSGLTSGVLDTQYF
TGTGCCAGCAGCGGTCTGACTAGCGGGGTTTTAGATACGCAGTATTTT
>TRBV10-3|large|.|TRBJ1-4
CAISERARGGEKLFF
TGTGCCATCAGTGAACGTGCCAGGGGCGGTGAAAAACTGTTTTTT
>TRBV20-1|many|TRBD1|TRBJ1-2
CSARGDRAHGYTF
TGCAGTGCTAGGGGGGACAGGGCACATGGCTACACCTTC
>TRBV7-9|medium-sized|.|TRBJ1-2
CASSLKDSGYTF
TGTGCCAGCAGCTTAAAGGACAGTGGCTACACCTTC
>TRBV13|many|TRBD2|TRBJ2-3
CASSIRIAGGRDTQYF
TGTGCCAGCAGCATACGAATAGCGGGGGGGCGAGATACGCAGTATTTT
>TRBV27|.|.|TRBJ1-2
CASSLRANYGYTF
TGTGCCAGCAGTTTACGGGCTAACTATGGCTACACCTTC
>TRBV7-8|many|TRBD1|TRBJ1-2
CASSLKMTGVNGYTF
TGTGCCAGCAGCTTAAAAATGACAGGGGTCAATGGCTACACCTTC
>TRBV10-3|many|.|TRBJ1-4
CAISSPTGTSEKLFF
TGTGCCATCAGCTCCCCGACAGGCACGTCTGAAAAACTGTTTTTT
>TRBV10-3|many|.|TRBJ1-2
CAISDLGRPRSGLPRGDGYTF
TGTGCCATCAGTGATTTGGGACGGCCGCGATCGGGCCTGCCGCGAGGGGATGGCTACACCTTC
>TRBV7-9|medium-sized|TRBD1|TRBJ2-1
CASSLGLDRGVNEQFF
TGTGCCAGCAGCTTAGGCCTGGACAGGGGTGTCAATGAGCAGTTCTTC
>TRBV29-1|medium-sized|.|TRBJ2-7
CSVWVSYEQYF
TGCAGCGTTTGGGTGTCCTACGAGCAGTACTTC
>TRBV5-1|many|.|TRBJ2-6
CASSLDGRAGGANVLTF
TGCGCCAGCAGCTTGGACGGCAGGGCAGGTGGGGCCAACGTCCTGACTTTC
>TRBV27|few|.|TRBJ1-1
CASSLAPWNFDTEAFF
TGTGCCAGCAGTCTAGCCCCTTGGAACTTTGACACTGAAGCTTTCTTT
>TRBV7-2|many|TRBD2|TRBJ2-3
CASSLAPTSGGMDTQYF
TGTGCCAGCAGCTTAGCCCCGACTAGCGGGGGGATGGATACGCAGTATTTT
>TRBV29-1|medium-sized|TRBD1|TRBJ1-2
CSVEGGQDAYGYTF
TGCAGCGTTGAAGGGGGACAGGACGCCTATGGCTACACCTTC
>TRBV12-3/TRBV12-4|many|TRBD1|TRBJ2-1
CASSKLGQGAPPGAYEQFF
TGTGCCAGCAGTAAACTAGGACAGGGGGCGCCTCCCGGGGCATATGAGCAGTTCTTC
>TRBV29-1|medium-sized|.|TRBJ1-2
CSVPRDGRGSGGYTF
TGCAGCGTCCCGAGGGACGGCCGAGGGTCGGGTGGCTACACCTTC
>TRBV7-2|medium-sized|TRBD2|TRBJ2-3
CASSLSGGNTDTQYF
TGTGCCAGCAGCTTGAGCGGGGGAAACACAGATACGCAGTATTTT
>TRBV12-3/TRBV12-4|many|TRBD1|TRBJ2-3
CASSPTGASFTDTQYF
TGTGCCAGCAGCCCTACAGGGGCCTCTTTCACAGATACGCAGTATTTT
>TRBV28|medium-sized|TRBD1|TRBJ2-4
CASSILGTGARLAKNIQYF
TGTGCCAGCAGTATCCTCGGGACAGGGGCCCGCCTGGCCAAAAACATTCAGTACTTC
>TRBV3-1|many|.|TRBJ2-1
CASSQGGDFKNEQFF
TGTGCCAGCAGCCAAGGTGGGGATTTTAAGAATGAGCAGTTCTTC
>TRBV7-2|many|TRBD2|TRBJ2-5
CASSLWVSGETQYF
TGTGCCAGCAGCTTATGGGTTAGCGGGGAGACCCAGTACTTC